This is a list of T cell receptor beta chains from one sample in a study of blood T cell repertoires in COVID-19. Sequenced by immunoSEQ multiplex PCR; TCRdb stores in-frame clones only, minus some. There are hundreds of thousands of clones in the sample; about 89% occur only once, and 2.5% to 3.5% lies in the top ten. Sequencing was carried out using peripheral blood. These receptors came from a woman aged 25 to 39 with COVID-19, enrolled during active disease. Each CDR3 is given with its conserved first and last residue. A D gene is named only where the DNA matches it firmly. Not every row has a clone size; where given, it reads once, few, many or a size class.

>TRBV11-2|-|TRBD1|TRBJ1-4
TGTGCCAGCAGCTTAAATGCGATGGGACAGCTCGGTGAAAAACTGTTTTTT
CASSLNAMGQLGEKLFF
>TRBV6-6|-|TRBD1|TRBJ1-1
TGTGCCAGCATGGACGGACAGGGGGTAGCTGAAGCTTTCTTT
CASMDGQGVAEAFF
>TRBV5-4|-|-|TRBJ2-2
TGTGCCAGCAGCTTAGGACAAGGAGGGGACACCGGGGAGCTGTTTTTT
CASSLGQGGDTGELFF
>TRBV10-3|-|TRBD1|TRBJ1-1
TGTGCCATCAGCATTCAGGGGGCGTTCACTGAAGCTTTCTTT
CAISIQGAFTEAFF
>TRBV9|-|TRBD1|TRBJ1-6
TGTGCCAGCAGCGAACAAGAACGAGGGACAGTATATTCACCCCTCCACTTT
CASSEQERGTVYSPLHF
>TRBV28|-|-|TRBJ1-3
TGTGCCAGCAGTTTGAAATCTTTGCGGCGTGGAAACACCATATATTTT
CASSLKSLRRGNTIYF
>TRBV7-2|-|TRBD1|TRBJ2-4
TGTGCCAGCAGCACAGCCCAGGGACAGGGGGCCAAAAACATTCAGTACTTC
CASSTAQGQGAKNIQYF
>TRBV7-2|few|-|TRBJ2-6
TGTGCCAGCAGCCCCGTGCTCCAGACTGATGCTGGGGCCAACGTCCTGACTTTC
CASSPVLQTDAGANVLTF
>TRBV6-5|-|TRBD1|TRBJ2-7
TGTGCCAGCAGCTACGGACAGGGGGGGTACGAGCAGTACTTC
CASSYGQGGYEQYF
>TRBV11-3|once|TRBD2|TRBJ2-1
TGTGCCAGCAGCCCCGGGACTAGCGGGGGGGCCGGTGAGCAGTTCTTC
CASSPGTSGGAGEQFF
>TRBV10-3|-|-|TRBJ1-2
TGTGCCTCGTGGGGGGGAGAGGGTACTGGCTACACCTTC
CASWGGEGTGYTF
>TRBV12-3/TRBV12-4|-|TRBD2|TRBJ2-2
TGTGCCGCCGTAGCGGGGGGTACCGGGGAGCTGTTTTTT
CAAVAGGTGELFF
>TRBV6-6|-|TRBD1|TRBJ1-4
TGTGCCAGCAGGACCGACAGGGGGGGAGAAAAACTGTTTTTT
CASRTDRGGEKLFF
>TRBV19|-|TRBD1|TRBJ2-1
TGTGCCAGTAGGGGGACAGGGCGCGATGAGCAGTTCTTC
CASRGTGRDEQFF
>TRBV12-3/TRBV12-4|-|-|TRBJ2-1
TGTGCCAGCAGTCATAGCGTGGGTGAGCAGTTCTTC
CASSHSVGEQFF
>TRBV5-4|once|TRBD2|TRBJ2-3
TGTGCCAGCAGCTTAGCGGGGGGGAAGTCAGATACGCAGTATTTT
CASSLAGGKSDTQYF